The text below deals with one T cell receptor beta chain. The antigen remains unidentified. The data were obtained in a study of T cell responses to AZD1222 COVID-19 vaccine. Findings and limits, study-wide: Scientists sampled the repertoires only once the peak T cell response had passed. Donors were mostly white British, more females; clonal diversity possibly underestimated.

Trimming at V came to 7 bases and at J to 10 bases, leaving 11 bases not matched to a gene. The germline V gene has CDR1 MDHEN and CDR2 SYDVKM. The CDR3 loop spans 13 amino acids. Profiled with immunoSEQ multiplex PCR; TCRdb holds only in-frame clones, not every one. The sample has 130,000 to 150,000 clones, 75% to 85% seen once; the top ten hold 4.1%. This rearrangement joins TRBV28 to TRBJ1-1, with 8 positions matching TRBD1. This TCR derives from an adult in good health. Sequenced here: peripheral blood, sampled on day 0 of MenACWY control vaccination. The CDR3 DNA follows: TGTGCCAGCACTACCGGACAGGGCCTTGGAGCTTTCTTT. As protein: CASTTGQGLGAFF.